This T cell receptor (beta chain) appears in the sequencing data of a study of read filtering for tumor transcriptome and immune sequencing. Points from the study as a whole: The sorted CD138-negative fraction was a mixed bone marrow immune population, not purified T cells. RNA-seq captured clonotypes less deeply and reliably than IR-seq. Correlation between methods rose after single-read clonotypes were removed.

CDR3 length: 14 residues. CDR1 is MDHEN and CDR2 is SYDVKM in the germline V gene. With V trimmed by 6 bases and J by 6 bases, 5 bases remained unmatched. Many counts were recorded for this clonotype. Its antigen remains unknown. This library used around 400 ng RNA and molecular barcoded adaptors spanning alpha/delta and beta/gamma chains. One entry per CDR3 protein results from TCRdb running MiXCR on the reads. Here the sample spans about 93,000 distinct CDR3 sequences, 20% to 25% being singletons. This TCR derives from a donor at least 40 years old with multiple myeloma. Sequenced sample: a population of CD138-negative cells sorted from bone marrow. The chain employs TRBV28 and TRBJ2-1; 10 bases align to TRBD1. CDR3 coding DNA: TGTGCCAGCAGCCGGGACAGGGGATTCAATGAGCAGTTCTTC. It yields the protein CASSRDRGFNEQFF.